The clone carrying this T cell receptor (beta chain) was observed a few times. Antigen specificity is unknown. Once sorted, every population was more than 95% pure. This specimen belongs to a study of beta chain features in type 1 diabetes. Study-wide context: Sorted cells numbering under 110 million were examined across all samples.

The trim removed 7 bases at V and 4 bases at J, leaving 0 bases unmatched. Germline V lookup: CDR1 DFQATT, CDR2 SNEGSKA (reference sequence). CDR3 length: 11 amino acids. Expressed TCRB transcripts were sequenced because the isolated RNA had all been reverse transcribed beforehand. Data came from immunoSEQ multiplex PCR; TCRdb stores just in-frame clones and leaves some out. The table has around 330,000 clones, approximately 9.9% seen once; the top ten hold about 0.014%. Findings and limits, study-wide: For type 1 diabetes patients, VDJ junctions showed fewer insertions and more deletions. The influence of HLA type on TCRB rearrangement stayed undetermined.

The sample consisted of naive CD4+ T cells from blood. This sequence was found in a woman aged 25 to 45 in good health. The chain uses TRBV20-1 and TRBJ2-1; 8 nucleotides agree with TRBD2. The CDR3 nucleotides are TGCAGTGTAGCGGGGTACAATGAGCAGTTCTTC. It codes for CSVAGYNEQFF.